The 21 T cell receptor beta chains given below trace back to one sample, sequenced in a study of cytomegalovirus exposure and HLA in healthy donors. The PCR contained 60 Vbeta and 13 Jbeta primers. TCRdb's table, derived via immunoSEQ multiplex PCR, lists solely in-frame clones and lacks some. Here the sample spans about 160,000 clones, around 86% being singletons. Sequenced input: PBMCs. All receptors come from a girl aged 2 to 9 in good health and CMV-seropositive.

The V gene is TRBV19, the J gene TRBJ2-2; D perhaps matches TRBD1 (6 bases). CDR1 and CDR2 from the germline V gene are LNHDA and SQIVND (reference sequence). This CDR3 contains 14 residues. Trimming removed 5 bases from V and 7 bases from J, with 14 bases in between. DNA for the CDR3: TGTGCCAGTAGTCAGGGGTGGATTGTCGGGGAGCTGTTTTTT. This translates into CASSQGWIVGELFF.

The J gene is TRBJ2-7, the V gene TRBV30, with 11 bases matching TRBD1. V lost 7 bases to trimming and J lost 5 bases; unmatched junction nucleotides: 7. Germline V gives CDR1 GTSNPN, CDR2 SVGIG (reference sequence). This CDR3 is built from 13 residues. The CDR3 protein is CASRDRGFHEQYF. DNA of the CDR3: TGTGCCTCCCGGGACAGGGGGTTCCACGAGCAGTACTTC.

The rearrangement uses TRBV27 and TRBJ1-1, with TRBD1 identical over 7 bases. V trimming: 3 bases; J trimming: 0 bases; junction bases outside the gene matches: 13. Germline V gene sequence: CDR1 MNHEY, CDR2 SMNVEV (reference sequence). There are 18 residues in the CDR3. Here the CDR3 reads CASSFTFTTGPMNTEAFF. As DNA, the CDR3 is TGTGCCAGCAGTTTTACTTTCACGACAGGGCCCATGAACACTGAAGCTTTCTTT.

The chain links TRBV4-1 to TRBJ1-2; TRBD1 matches 10 bases. The CDR3 contains 17 residues. Losses at the gene ends were 0 bases for V and 8 bases for J; bases not matched to a gene: 12. Per the germline V gene, CDR1 is MGHRA and CDR2 is YSYEKL. The CDR3 DNA reads as TGCGCCAGCAGCCAAGATCGGGACAGGGGCACAGTTGGAGGCTACACCTTC. Translation gives CASSQDRDRGTVGGYTF.

This clone appeared a few times. V usage is TRBV6-1 and J usage is TRBJ2-7, with TRBD2 matching over 12 bases. V gave up 4 bases and J gave up 5 bases; unmatched junction bases: 6. This CDR3 is 15 amino acids long. The V gene's germline CDR1 is MNHNS and CDR2 SASEGT. The CDR3 DNA follows: TGTGCCAGCAGTGTTCTAGCGGGAGGGCCGGACGAGCAGTACTTC. It translates to CASSVLAGGPDEQYF.

This clone was observed a single time. The chain couples TRBV10-3 to TRBJ2-3; 10 bases are a match to TRBD2. There are 14 residues in the CDR3. The V and J ends lost 10 bases and 0 bases, in that order; junction bases with no gene match: 4. Germline V gives CDR1 ENHRY, CDR2 SYGVKD. CDR3 DNA: TGTGCCACCGAGCGGGAGGGGAGCACAGATACGCAGTATTTT. Translated, it gives CATEREGSTDTQYF.

The rearrangement links TRBV2 to TRBJ1-1, with 7 nucleotides matching TRBD1. With 0 bases clipped from V and 1 base from J, the junction kept 8 bases outside the gene matches. The germline V gene encodes CDR1 SNHLY and CDR2 FYNNEI. CDR3 size: 17 residues. CDR3: CASSEAPRDSKNTEAFF. CDR3 nucleotide sequence: TGTGCCAGCAGTGAAGCCCCTAGGGACAGCAAGAACACTGAAGCTTTCTTT.

J is TRBJ1-5 and V is TRBV30, with 10 bases that match TRBD1. J was trimmed by 5 bases and V by 4 bases; bases with no gene match: 5. The CDR3 consists of 14 residues. The germline gives CDR1 GTSNPN, CDR2 SVGIG (reference sequence). For the CDR3, the DNA is TGTGCCTGGACGACCGGGACAGGGGATCAGCCCCAGCATTTT. Translating gives CAWTTGTGDQPQHF.

This clone was seen a single time. The V gene is TRBV9, the J gene TRBJ2-1; 7 bases fit TRBD2. V lost 5 bases to trimming and J lost 1 base; unmatched junction nucleotides: 3. The CDR3 has 14 residues. The germline V gene encodes CDR1 SGDLS and CDR2 YYNGEE. CDR3 protein: CASSAGDSYNEQFF. In DNA, the CDR3 is TGTGCCAGCAGTGCGGGGGATTCCTACAATGAGCAGTTCTTC. The whole variable domain, filled in from reference TRBV9 and TRBJ2-1, reads DSGVTQTPKHLITATGQRVTLRCSPRSGDLSVYWYQQSLDQGLQFLIQYYNGEERAKGNILERFSAQQFPDLHSELNLSSLELGDSALYFCASSAGDSYNEQFFGPGTRLTVL.

This sequence joins TRBV7-2 and TRBJ2-3; the match to TRBD2 covers 10 bases. V lost 5 bases and J lost 4; bases outside the gene matches: 9. Looked up from germline, CDR1 is SGHTA and CDR2 is FQGNSA. This CDR3 region has 16 residues. The CDR3 region is CASSPLAGAGPDTQYF. The CDR3 nucleotides are TGTGCCAGCAGCCCCCTAGCGGGAGCGGGTCCAGATACGCAGTATTTT.

The V call is TRBV28, the J call TRBJ2-3; 14 bases are a match to TRBD2. The trim removed 0 bases at V and 10 bases at J, leaving 9 bases unmatched. The CDR3 totals 17 residues. Germline V lookup: CDR1 MDHEN, CDR2 SYDVKM. The CDR3 sequence is CASSLWRVGLAGVSQYF. The CDR3, as DNA: TGTGCCAGCAGTTTATGGAGGGTGGGACTAGCGGGAGTTTCGCAGTATTTT.

The rearrangement links TRBV2 to TRBJ2-5, with D perhaps matching TRBD1 (8 bases). Between the trimmed V and J ends, which lost 6 bases and 4 bases, there was a span of 15 bases. The CDR3 loop spans 14 amino acids. Germline V CDR1 and CDR2: SNHLY, FYNNEI. The CDR3 coding sequence is TGTGCCAGCAGCGGGAGGACAGGGACAGAGACCCAGTACTTC. As protein: CASSGRTGTETQYF. Using reference TRBV2 and TRBJ2-5 for the parts outside the CDR3, the full variable domain is EPEVTQTPSHQVTQMGQEVILRCVPISNHLYFYWYRQILGQKVEFLVSFYNNEISEKSEIFDDQFSVERPDGSNFTLKIRSTKLEDSAMYFCASSGRTGTETQYFGPGTRLLVL.

The rearrangement uses TRBV30 and TRBJ2-5; perhaps TRBD2 as D (6 bases). The V gene lost 5 bases and the J gene lost 0 bases, with 10 bases spanning the gap. Germline assignment: CDR1 GTSNPN and CDR2 SVGIG (reference sequence). This CDR3 is 13 amino acids long. The CDR3 DNA reads TGTGCCTGGGTGGGGGGACACCAAGAGACCCAGTACTTC. Its protein product is CAWVGGHQETQYF.

This chain connects TRBV30 to TRBJ2-2; tentative D call: TRBD1 (5 bases). Germline loops: CDR1 GTSNPN, CDR2 SVGIG (reference sequence). Trimming took off 0 bases at V and 4 bases at J, with 12 bases between the two ends. The CDR3 is 15 residues long. The CDR3 coding sequence is TGTGCCTGGAGTGTATTAGCAGGGATCACCGGGGAGCTGTTTTTT. This encodes CAWSVLAGITGELFF. Full variable domain (missing parts from reference TRBV30 and TRBJ2-2): SQTIHQWPATLVQPVGSPLSLECTVEGTSNPNLYWYRQAAGRGLQLLFYSVGIGQISSEVPQNLSASRPQDRQFILSSKKLLLSDSGFYLCAWSVLAGITGELFFGEGSRLTVL.

The rearrangement joins TRBV7-9 to TRBJ2-7; 7 nucleotides align to TRBD2. Per the germline V gene, CDR1 is SEHNR and CDR2 is FQNEAQ (reference sequence). J gave up 0 bases and V 3 bases, and 8 bases lay outside the gene matches. The CDR3 runs to 16 residues. The CDR3 DNA reads as TGTGCCAGCAGCTTTGGGGGACTAACCCGCTCCTACGAGCAGTACTTC. Translated: CASSFGGLTRSYEQYF.

This clone was seen only once. The chain combines TRBV30 with TRBJ2-1; D is undetermined. The CDR3 has 12 amino acids. Germline assignment: CDR1 GTSNPN and CDR2 SVGIG (reference sequence). The V end lost 0 bases, the J end lost 8 bases, and 8 bases lay between the germline ends. The CDR3 nucleotides read TGTGCCTGGAGTGTACAGATACATGAGCAGTTCTTC. It codes for CAWSVQIHEQFF.

The chain employs TRBV6-1 and TRBJ2-7; TRBD2 agrees at 8 bases. Germline V CDR1 and CDR2: MNHNS, SASEGT. V shed 4 bases, J shed 9 bases, and the junction held 8 bases outside the gene matches. There are 13 residues in the CDR3. DNA of the CDR3: TGTGCCAGCAGTGGGCCGGGAGGGCTTCCGCAGTACTTC. This gives the protein CASSGPGGLPQYF.

This chain uses TRBV30 with TRBJ2-5; TRBD2 matches 7 bases. Germline assignment: CDR1 GTSNPN and CDR2 SVGIG (reference sequence). The V segment lost 2 bases and the J segment 3 bases; nucleotides outside the gene matches: 9. The CDR3 sequence is 15 residues long. DNA of the CDR3: TGTGCCTGGAGTCAAGACAGCGGGGTAAAAGAGACCCAGTACTTC. It specifies CAWSQDSGVKETQYF.

The chain uses TRBV5-1 and TRBJ2-1; 9 nucleotides match TRBD1. The V gene end was trimmed by 4 bases and the J gene end by 6 bases; junction bases not matched to a gene: 8. The CDR3 contains 15 residues. Germline assignment: CDR1 SGHRS and CDR2 YFSETQ. The CDR3 bases are TGCGCCAGCAGCCTAGGGACAGGGCTGGGCAATGAGCAGTTCTTC. Translating it yields CASSLGTGLGNEQFF.

The chain is built from TRBV7-2 and TRBJ2-5; the match to TRBD2 covers 10 bases. The junction had 7 bases not matched to a gene; V was cut back by 6 bases and J by 12 bases. CDR1 is SGHTA, CDR2 FQGNSA, per germline. This CDR3 is built from 12 residues. The CDR3 loop is CASRKGLAEEYF. CDR3 nucleotide sequence: TGTGCCAGCAGAAAAGGACTAGCGGAGGAGTACTTC.

This clone was seen more than once but under ten times. The V and J genes are TRBV28 and TRBJ1-1; TRBD1 matches at 9 bases. Germline lookup yields CDR1 MDHEN and CDR2 SYDVKM. The CDR3 runs to 17 residues. V lost 5 bases to trimming and J lost 5 bases; unmatched junction nucleotides: 15. CDR3 in DNA: TGTGCCAGCAGTCCCCTCACAGGGGGCGTTCGGGGAACTGAAGCTTTCTTT. Translation: CASSPLTGGVRGTEAFF.